A selection of T cell receptor beta chains follows, all from one sample in a study of cytomegalovirus exposure and HLA in healthy donors. The method was immunoSEQ multiplex PCR; TCRdb's version includes in-frame clones alone and lacks a portion of them. The data show about 160,000 clones, roughly 77% seen once. What was sequenced was PBMCs. The origin of the receptors is a human donor in good health. The CDR3 runs from the conserved cysteine through the conserved F or W. A D gene is named only where the DNA matches it firmly. Not all rows give a size; the values are once, few, many and, for expanded clones, a class.

J gene: TRBJ1-1; V gene: TRBV9; D gene: -; clone size: once; CDR3 protein: CASSVDQRNEAFF; CDR3 DNA: TGTGCCAGCAGCGTAGACCAGAGGAATGAAGCTTTCTTT
J gene: TRBJ1-3; V gene: TRBV29-1; D gene: -; clone size: -; CDR3 protein: CSVFLGGGNTIYF; CDR3 DNA: TGCAGCGTTTTCCTCGGGGGTGGAAACACCATATATTTT
J gene: TRBJ2-7; V gene: TRBV7-2; D gene: -; clone size: -; CDR3 protein: CASSLSGPGEQYF; CDR3 DNA: TGTGCCAGCAGCTTAAGCGGACCCGGCGAGCAGTACTTC
J gene: TRBJ2-7; V gene: TRBV6-1; D gene: -; clone size: once; CDR3 protein: CASSDITRDSHFPLYEQYF; CDR3 DNA: TGTGCCAGCAGTGATATAACCCGGGACTCCCACTTCCCCCTCTACGAGCAGTACTTC
J gene: TRBJ2-1; V gene: TRBV6-1; D gene: TRBD2; clone size: -; CDR3 protein: CASSGSGSAEQFF; CDR3 DNA: TGTGCCAGCAGTGGGAGCGGGAGCGCTGAGCAGTTCTTC
J gene: TRBJ2-3; V gene: TRBV7-9; D gene: TRBD2; clone size: -; CDR3 protein: CASSSTLHASGGGFDTQYF; CDR3 DNA: TGTGCCAGCAGCTCCACTCTCCATGCTAGCGGAGGCGGATTTGATACGCAGTATTTT
J gene: TRBJ2-3; V gene: TRBV5-4; D gene: TRBD2; clone size: once; CDR3 protein: CASSRGTSGGATDTQYF; CDR3 DNA: TGTGCCAGCAGCCGCGGGACTAGCGGGGGGGCGACAGATACGCAGTATTTT
J gene: TRBJ2-6; V gene: TRBV2; D gene: TRBD1; clone size: -; CDR3 protein: CASSDRGGQGSGANVLTF; CDR3 DNA: TGTGCCAGCAGTGATAGGGGGGGACAGGGGTCTGGGGCCAACGTCCTGACTTTC
J gene: TRBJ2-2; V gene: TRBV5-1; D gene: TRBD1; clone size: few; CDR3 protein: CASSPRGLDTGELFF; CDR3 DNA: TGCGCCAGCAGCCCCAGGGGGCTAGACACCGGGGAGCTGTTTTTT
J gene: TRBJ2-2; V gene: TRBV6-4; D gene: -; clone size: -; CDR3 protein: CASSDSANTGELFF; CDR3 DNA: TGTGCCAGCAGTGACAGCGCGAACACCGGGGAGCTGTTTTTT
J gene: TRBJ1-1; V gene: TRBV19; D gene: -; clone size: -; CDR3 protein: CASAEGGEVNTEAFF; CDR3 DNA: TGTGCCAGTGCTGAAGGAGGGGAAGTGAACACTGAAGCTTTCTTT
J gene: TRBJ1-1; V gene: TRBV2; D gene: -; clone size: once; CDR3 protein: CASSQGGIEAFF; CDR3 DNA: TGTGCCAGCAGTCAGGGAGGAATTGAAGCTTTCTTT
J gene: TRBJ1-2; V gene: TRBV28; D gene: -; clone size: -; CDR3 protein: CASSTPGYTF; CDR3 DNA: TGTGCCAGCAGTACACCTGGCTACACCTTC
J gene: TRBJ2-7; V gene: TRBV19; D gene: TRBD1; clone size: once; CDR3 protein: CASSIMGQGLFYEQYF; CDR3 DNA: TGTGCCAGTAGTATAATGGGACAGGGTTTGTTCTACGAGCAGTACTTC
J gene: TRBJ1-5; V gene: TRBV19; D gene: -; clone size: -; CDR3 protein: CASSTHPGEGNQPQHF; CDR3 DNA: TGTGCCAGTAGTACCCACCCCGGTGAGGGTAATCAGCCCCAGCATTTT
J gene: TRBJ2-7; V gene: TRBV2; D gene: -; clone size: -; CDR3 protein: CASTEGALSIYEQYF; CDR3 DNA: TGTGCCAGCACGGAAGGGGCCCTTAGCATCTACGAGCAGTACTTC
J gene: TRBJ2-7; V gene: TRBV25-1; D gene: -; clone size: -; CDR3 protein: CASTSSYYEQYF; CDR3 DNA: TGTGCCAGCACCTCCAGTTACTACGAGCAGTACTTC
J gene: TRBJ2-1; V gene: TRBV4-3; D gene: TRBD2; clone size: -; CDR3 protein: CASSQDFGAGVGYNEQFF; CDR3 DNA: TGCGCCAGCAGCCAAGATTTCGGGGCGGGAGTGGGCTACAATGAGCAGTTCTTC
J gene: TRBJ1-1; V gene: TRBV18; D gene: -; clone size: -; CDR3 protein: CASSLSGGGNTEAFF; CDR3 DNA: TGTGCCAGCTCACTTTCCGGGGGGGGGAACACTGAAGCTTTCTTT
J gene: TRBJ2-7; V gene: TRBV6-1; D gene: -; clone size: once; CDR3 protein: CASSATGIKSYEQYF; CDR3 DNA: TGTGCCAGCAGTGCCACAGGGATTAAATCCTACGAGCAGTACTTC
J gene: TRBJ1-1; V gene: TRBV5-4; D gene: -; clone size: -; CDR3 protein: CASSFSGMGMNTEAFF; CDR3 DNA: TGTGCCAGCAGCTTCTCGGGGATGGGAATGAACACTGAAGCTTTCTTT
J gene: TRBJ2-1; V gene: TRBV2; D gene: -; clone size: -; CDR3 protein: CASRHGGDHEQFF; CDR3 DNA: TGTGCCAGCAGGCACGGCGGGGATCATGAGCAGTTCTTC
J gene: TRBJ2-7; V gene: TRBV5-1; D gene: -; clone size: -; CDR3 protein: CASSATQGFSYEQYF; CDR3 DNA: TGCGCCAGCAGCGCCACCCAGGGTTTCAGCTACGAGCAGTACTTC
J gene: TRBJ2-1; V gene: TRBV7-9; D gene: -; clone size: few; CDR3 protein: CASSTDRQSSYNEQFF; CDR3 DNA: TGTGCCAGCAGCACCGACAGGCAGAGCTCCTACAATGAGCAGTTCTTC
J gene: TRBJ1-6; V gene: TRBV4-2; D gene: -; clone size: -; CDR3 protein: CASSQHRDRNSPLHF; CDR3 DNA: TGTGCCAGCAGCCAGCACAGGGATCGTAATTCACCCCTCCACTTT
J gene: TRBJ2-7; V gene: TRBV7-2; D gene: -; clone size: -; CDR3 protein: CASSRPTGLGSYEQYF; CDR3 DNA: TGTGCCAGCAGCCGACCCACGGGATTGGGCTCCTACGAGCAGTACTTC
J gene: TRBJ2-7; V gene: TRBV6-5; D gene: -; clone size: -; CDR3 protein: CASRTAGKRNEQYF; CDR3 DNA: TGTGCCAGCAGGACCGCGGGGAAAAGGAACGAGCAGTACTTC
J gene: TRBJ2-7; V gene: TRBV28; D gene: -; clone size: -; CDR3 protein: CASSWSRGNEQYF; CDR3 DNA: TGTGCCAGCAGTTGGTCGAGAGGGAACGAGCAGTACTTC
J gene: TRBJ2-7; V gene: TRBV5-1; D gene: -; clone size: -; CDR3 protein: CASSLTSGGSRIYEQYF; CDR3 DNA: TGCGCCAGCAGCTTGACCTCAGGAGGATCCCGCATCTACGAGCAGTACTTC
J gene: TRBJ1-1; V gene: TRBV6-8; D gene: -; clone size: -; CDR3 protein: CASSGAGLNTEAFF; CDR3 DNA: TGTGCCAGCAGTGGGGCAGGGCTGAACACTGAAGCTTTCTTT
J gene: TRBJ2-7; V gene: TRBV4-1; D gene: TRBD2; clone size: -; CDR3 protein: CASSQVTLRTSGSYEQYF; CDR3 DNA: TGCGCCAGCAGCCAAGTCACTCTGAGGACTAGCGGCTCCTACGAGCAGTACTTC
J gene: TRBJ2-7; V gene: TRBV11-2; D gene: TRBD1; clone size: -; CDR3 protein: CASSPRVTGGNDEQYF; CDR3 DNA: TGTGCCAGCAGCCCCAGGGTGACAGGGGGCAACGACGAGCAGTACTTC
J gene: TRBJ2-7; V gene: TRBV10-3; D gene: -; clone size: -; CDR3 protein: CAISRDRYEQYF; CDR3 DNA: TGTGCCATCAGCCGGGATAGGTACGAGCAGTACTTC
J gene: TRBJ2-1; V gene: TRBV5-6; D gene: -; clone size: -; CDR3 protein: CASSSIALAPGEQFF; CDR3 DNA: TGTGCCAGCAGCTCCATAGCTCTAGCGCCTGGGGAGCAGTTCTTC
J gene: TRBJ1-1; V gene: TRBV19; D gene: TRBD1; clone size: -; CDR3 protein: CASSIDGTGTEAFF; CDR3 DNA: TGTGCCAGTAGTATTGACGGGACAGGCACTGAAGCTTTCTTT
J gene: TRBJ2-3; V gene: TRBV4-3; D gene: TRBD1; clone size: -; CDR3 protein: CASSQESGGLDTQYF; CDR3 DNA: TGCGCCAGCAGCCAAGAATCAGGGGGCTTAGATACGCAGTATTTT
J gene: TRBJ1-1; V gene: TRBV29-1; D gene: -; clone size: -; CDR3 protein: CSVSPGVDTHSAFF; CDR3 DNA: TGCAGCGTATCCCCGGGGGTGGACACTCACTCCGCTTTCTTT
J gene: TRBJ1-5; V gene: TRBV6-1; D gene: TRBD1; clone size: few; CDR3 protein: CASTEGAGNQPQHF; CDR3 DNA: TGTGCCAGCACCGAGGGGGCGGGCAATCAGCCCCAGCATTTT
J gene: TRBJ1-1; V gene: TRBV19; D gene: TRBD1; clone size: -; CDR3 protein: CASSPTGGMAEAFF; CDR3 DNA: TGTGCCAGTAGCCCGACAGGGGGCATGGCTGAAGCTTTCTTT
J gene: TRBJ2-3; V gene: TRBV27; D gene: TRBD2; clone size: -; CDR3 protein: CASSLGLAVDTQYF; CDR3 DNA: TGTGCCAGCAGTCTGGGACTAGCTGTGGATACGCAGTATTTT
J gene: TRBJ1-2; V gene: TRBV27; D gene: -; clone size: few; CDR3 protein: CASSDSSGYTF; CDR3 DNA: TGTGCCAGCTCTGACAGTAGCGGCTACACCTTC
J gene: TRBJ1-2; V gene: TRBV5-5; D gene: -; clone size: -; CDR3 protein: CARPRVGYTF; CDR3 DNA: TGTGCCAGACCGAGGGTTGGCTACACCTTC
J gene: TRBJ2-7; V gene: TRBV2; D gene: TRBD2; clone size: -; CDR3 protein: CASSVESSGNEQYF; CDR3 DNA: TGTGCCAGCAGTGTGGAGTCTAGCGGGAACGAGCAGTACTTC
J gene: TRBJ1-2; V gene: TRBV7-2; D gene: -; clone size: -; CDR3 protein: CASSPKNGYTF; CDR3 DNA: TGTGCCAGCAGCCCAAAAAATGGCTACACCTTC
J gene: TRBJ2-2; V gene: TRBV6-1; D gene: TRBD2; clone size: -; CDR3 protein: CASSGLGGGGELFF; CDR3 DNA: TGTGCCAGCAGTGGGCTGGGGGGGGGCGGGGAGCTGTTTTTT
J gene: TRBJ1-2; V gene: TRBV7-2; D gene: -; clone size: -; CDR3 protein: CASSSMVGSEGYTF; CDR3 DNA: TGTGCCAGCAGCTCTATGGTCGGGTCGGAAGGCTACACCTTC
J gene: TRBJ2-1; V gene: TRBV9; D gene: TRBD2; clone size: -; CDR3 protein: CASSKILAGEQFF; CDR3 DNA: TGTGCCAGCAGCAAAATCCTAGCGGGTGAGCAGTTCTTC
J gene: TRBJ2-7; V gene: TRBV6-4; D gene: -; clone size: -; CDR3 protein: CASRRFRYEQYF; CDR3 DNA: TGTGCCAGCAGGCGATTTCGCTACGAGCAGTACTTC
J gene: TRBJ2-2; V gene: TRBV7-6; D gene: TRBD1; clone size: -; CDR3 protein: CASNLLTGDTGELFF; CDR3 DNA: TGTGCCAGCAACCTTTTGACAGGGGACACCGGGGAGCTGTTTTTT
J gene: TRBJ1-1; V gene: TRBV5-6; D gene: -; clone size: few; CDR3 protein: CASSLGGATFF; CDR3 DNA: TGTGCCAGCAGCTTGGGGGGCGCGACTTTCTTT
J gene: TRBJ2-5; V gene: TRBV2; D gene: -; clone size: -; CDR3 protein: CASSARQLQSQETQYF; CDR3 DNA: TGTGCCAGCAGTGCCCGACAGCTCCAAAGCCAAGAGACCCAGTACTTC
J gene: TRBJ1-1; V gene: TRBV7-9; D gene: TRBD1; clone size: -; CDR3 protein: CASTKLKYFPDRGTKAFF; CDR3 DNA: TGTGCCAGCACCAAGCTTAAATACTTTCCGGACAGGGGGACGAAGGCTTTCTTT
J gene: TRBJ2-3; V gene: TRBV5-6; D gene: TRBD2; clone size: once; CDR3 protein: CASSWPPLAGGLTDTQYF; CDR3 DNA: TGTGCCAGCAGTTGGCCCCCTCTAGCGGGAGGACTCACAGATACGCAGTATTTT
J gene: TRBJ2-1; V gene: TRBV23-1; D gene: TRBD2; clone size: -; CDR3 protein: CASKTSGSRLEQFF; CDR3 DNA: TGCGCCAGCAAGACTAGCGGGAGTCGGCTCGAGCAGTTCTTC
J gene: TRBJ1-4; V gene: TRBV18; D gene: TRBD1; clone size: -; CDR3 protein: CASSPDRGWSNEKLFF; CDR3 DNA: TGTGCCAGCTCACCCGACAGGGGTTGGTCTAATGAAAAACTGTTTTTT
J gene: TRBJ1-5; V gene: TRBV29-1; D gene: TRBD1; clone size: few; CDR3 protein: CSVDGTGDQPQHF; CDR3 DNA: TGCAGCGTTGACGGGACAGGGGATCAGCCCCAGCATTTT
J gene: TRBJ1-1; V gene: TRBV5-4; D gene: TRBD1; clone size: few; CDR3 protein: CASSRGQETEAFF; CDR3 DNA: TGTGCCAGCAGCCGAGGACAGGAGACTGAAGCTTTCTTT
J gene: TRBJ2-7; V gene: TRBV6-6; D gene: TRBD1; clone size: -; CDR3 protein: CASSSPGQGHYEQYF; CDR3 DNA: TGTGCCAGCAGTTCCCCCGGACAGGGACACTACGAGCAGTACTTC